The 24 T cell receptor beta chains presented below share a single source sample, sequenced in a study of cytomegalovirus exposure and HLA in healthy donors (dated by TCRdb to 2016 to 2017). The library was built by means of the immunoSEQ multiplex PCR assay. A mixture of 60 forward primers for TCR Vbeta segments and 13 reverse primers for TCR Jbeta segments was used in the multiplex PCR. TCRdb obtained this table from immuneACCESS and retained in-frame rearrangements with V and J assigned. These tables miss some clones; where compared with another copy, unresolved V genes account for less than half of the shortfall, and the remainder is unexplained. Within this sample are a few hundred thousand clones, with about 79% of them counted one time only. Under 2% of the sample rests with the top ten. Specimen: PBMCs. Receptors were obtained from a man aged 18 to 29 in good health and CMV-seronegative.

Written as DNA, the CDR3 is TGTGCCAGCAGGTACTGGGACACGGAGACTACGAGCTACGAGCAGTACTTC. Encoded protein: CASRYWDTETTSYEQYF. The chain couples TRBV11-3 to TRBJ2-7; weak D call: TRBD1 (6 bases). Trimming took off 6 bases at V and 3 bases at J, with 24 bases between the two ends. The CDR3 consists of 17 residues. Looked up from germline, CDR1 is SGHNT and CDR2 is YENEEA.

The chain couples TRBV15 to TRBJ1-1; 7 bases fit TRBD1. The CDR3 runs 15 residues. V gave up 2 bases and J gave up 3 bases; unmatched junction bases: 6. Germline V lookup: CDR1 LNHNV, CDR2 YYDKDF (reference sequence). CDR3 amino acids: CATSRKTGADTEAFF. The CDR3 DNA reads TGTGCCACCAGCAGAAAAACAGGGGCAGACACTGAAGCTTTCTTT.

This sequence joins TRBV13 and TRBJ2-5; 14 bases match TRBD2. The germline V gene encodes CDR1 PRHDT and CDR2 FYEKMQ (reference sequence). The junction had 10 bases not matched to a gene; V was cut back by 3 bases and J by 1 base. The CDR3 runs to 19 residues. CDR3 loop: CASSFLLGLAGGSQETQYF. The CDR3, as DNA: TGTGCCAGCAGCTTCCTATTAGGACTAGCGGGAGGTTCCCAAGAGACCCAGTACTTC.

This clone has a single count. The rearrangement uses TRBV18 and TRBJ2-1; D is possibly TRBD1 (6 bases). In germline, CDR1 is KGHSH, CDR2 LQKENI. The V end lost 6 bases, the J end lost 9 bases, and 15 bases lay between the germline ends. The CDR3 extends over 13 amino acids. The CDR3 is CASSPGTTGEQFF. For the CDR3, the DNA is TGTGCCAGCTCCCCCGGGACAACGGGTGAGCAGTTCTTC.

This CDR3 reads CASSQGGLAWPNEKLFF. The CDR3 nucleotides read TGCGCCAGCAGCCAAGGAGGGTTGGCATGGCCTAATGAAAAACTGTTTTTT. The genes are TRBV4-1 and TRBJ1-4; D not certain. The CDR3 runs 17 residues. Trimming pared 1 base from V and 3 bases from J, leaving 15 bases between. Germline-derived CDR1 and CDR2 are MGHRA and YSYEKL.

This chain links TRBV6-1 with TRBJ1-1; 7 bases map to TRBD1. The CDR3 runs to 14 residues. Germline V gives CDR1 MNHNS, CDR2 SASEGT. The V gene end was trimmed by 4 bases and the J gene end by 1 base; junction bases not matched to a gene: 3. CDR3 coding DNA: TGTGCCAGCAGTGCTAGACAGGGGAACACTGAAGCTTTCTTT. Protein product: CASSARQGNTEAFF.

The J gene is TRBJ1-1, the V gene TRBV4-3; D unclear. CDR3 length equals 15 residues. V was cut by 0 bases and J by 6 bases, with 14 bases left in between. CDR1 is LGHNA and CDR2 is YSLEER in the germline V gene. This chain's CDR3 is CASSQDRNGAPEAFF. In DNA form, the CDR3 reads TGCGCCAGCAGCCAAGATCGGAACGGAGCCCCTGAAGCTTTCTTT.

This chain uses TRBV30 with TRBJ1-2; the D is unclear. The CDR3 runs 14 residues. V lost 1 base and J lost 8, with 17 bases in between. CDR1 and CDR2 (germline): GTSNPN, SVGIG (reference sequence). The CDR3 nucleotides are TGTGCCTGGAGTGGGGAGAGCAAAAGAGGGGGCTACACCTTC. This encodes CAWSGESKRGGYTF.

The chain recombines TRBV4-2 with TRBJ2-7, with 16 bases lining up with TRBD2. V was pared by 3 bases and J by 3 bases, with 8 bases of the junction left unmatched. The CDR3 length is 18 residues. CDR1 is LGHNA and CDR2 is YNFKEQ in the germline V gene. The CDR3 is CASSQTGLAGGPFYEQYF. Here the CDR3 DNA reads TGTGCCAGCAGCCAGACGGGACTAGCGGGGGGGCCGTTCTACGAGCAGTACTTC.

The chain combines TRBV10-1 with TRBJ2-6; 8 bases are shared with TRBD1. Germline CDR1 is WNHNN and CDR2 is SYGVQD (reference sequence). Trimming took 8 bases from V and 0 from J; bases not matched to a gene: 6. The CDR3 length is 16 residues. CDR3 protein: CASRTGSSSGANVLTF. The CDR3, as DNA: TGCGCCAGCCGGACAGGGTCGAGCTCTGGGGCCAACGTCCTGACTTTC.

This clone was observed a few times. The CDR3, as DNA: TGCGCCAGCAGCTTGCTCCTAGCGGGATCTGTCACAGATACGCAGTATTTT. Protein: CASSLLLAGSVTDTQYF. The chain joins TRBV5-1 to TRBJ2-3; 9 bases line up with TRBD2. There are 17 residues in the CDR3. V dropped 1 base and J dropped 2; count of bases not matched to a gene: 8. Per the germline V gene, CDR1 is SGHRS and CDR2 is YFSETQ.

J is TRBJ1-2 and V is TRBV28, with D possibly matching TRBD1 (5 bases). This CDR3 region has 12 residues. V was shortened by 3 bases and J by 4 bases, with 6 bases between the two germline ends. The germline V gene has CDR1 MDHEN and CDR2 SYDVKM. CDR3 region: CASSFQGYGYTF. CDR3 coding DNA: TGTGCCAGCAGTTTTCAGGGCTATGGCTACACCTTC.

The genes are TRBV10-3 and TRBJ1-6; 7 positions agree with TRBD1. V gave up 3 bases and J gave up 7 bases; unmatched junction bases: 6. This CDR3 is built from 15 residues. Germline CDR1 ENHRY, CDR2 SYGVKD. The DNA for the CDR3 is TGTGCCATCAGTGACCGGGACAGCGAGAATTCACCCCTCCACTTT. Translation: CAISDRDSENSPLHF.

The V and J genes are TRBV28 and TRBJ2-7, with D possibly matching TRBD2 (7 bases). Germline lookup yields CDR1 MDHEN and CDR2 SYDVKM. CDR3 length: 13 amino acids. V was clipped by 10 bases and J by 3 bases, with 16 bases between them. CDR3 region: CATYGGRSYEQYF. CDR3 bases: TGTGCCACCTACGGGGGGCGCAGCTACGAGCAGTACTTC.

The chain combines TRBV30 with TRBJ2-3; 10 bases are a match to TRBD2. This CDR3 region has 16 residues. Germline lookup yields CDR1 GTSNPN and CDR2 SVGIG (reference sequence). V lost 2 bases and J lost 2; bases outside the gene matches: 7. The CDR3 reads CAWSISSGGFTDTQYF. CDR3 sequence (DNA): TGTGCCTGGAGTATCAGTAGCGGGGGGTTCACAGATACGCAGTATTTT.

The CDR3 DNA reads as TGTGCCAGCAGCACACTCCGAGGGAACCGCTCCTACAATGAGCAGTTCTTC. It specifies CASSTLRGNRSYNEQFF. The chain has TRBV11-3 and TRBJ2-1, with a weak D call TRBD2 (5 bases). The V gene lost 5 bases and the J gene lost 0 bases, with 17 bases spanning the gap. CDR3 length: 17 residues. Germline-derived CDR1 and CDR2 are SGHNT and YENEEA.

The J gene is TRBJ2-7, the V gene TRBV4-3; D perhaps matches TRBD2 (5 bases). The CDR3 is 16 amino acids. Trimming took 2 bases from V and 3 from J, leaving 17 bases between them. CDR1 is LGHNA and CDR2 is YSLEER in the germline V gene. The CDR3 DNA sequence: TGCGCCAGCAGCCAATTCATTTGGGCAGAGGGCTACGAGCAGTACTTC. Its translation is CASSQFIWAEGYEQYF.

This sequence joins TRBV29-1 and TRBJ2-2, with TRBD2 matching over 7 bases. Germline V lookup: CDR1 SQVTM, CDR2 ANQGSEA. The junction had 11 bases not matched to a gene; V was cut back by 3 bases and J by 4 bases. The CDR3 is made up of 16 amino acids. CDR3 in DNA: TGCAGCGTTGAGGGGGGGTCGGGGTCGGGCACCGGGGAGCTGTTTTTT. Translated: CSVEGGSGSGTGELFF.

The chain carries TRBV2 and TRBJ1-4, with D unresolved. This CDR3 region has 11 residues. Germline V gives CDR1 SNHLY, CDR2 FYNNEI. V gave up 8 bases and J gave up 4 bases, with 5 bases separating them. The CDR3: CASHSNEKLFF. DNA for the CDR3: TGTGCCAGCCACAGTAATGAAAAACTGTTTTTT.

The J gene is TRBJ2-5, the V gene TRBV7-9; 7 bases fit TRBD1. CDR3 size: 15 residues. The germline CDR1 and CDR2 sequences are SEHNR and FQNEAQ (reference sequence). Trimming cost V 2 bases and J 1 base; bases outside gene matches: 4. The CDR3 DNA sequence: TGTGCCAGCAGCTTAACCACAGGGGCCCAAGAGACCCAGTACTTC. It yields the protein CASSLTTGAQETQYF.

About this clone: At one boundary the junction diverges from the germline segment, which might be a read error. This chain connects TRBV4-2 to TRBJ2-1, with a weak D call TRBD1 (5 bases). Germline V CDR1 and CDR2: LGHNA, YNFKEQ. The CDR3 spans 16 residues. CDR3 loop: CASSEDFRGGIDEQFF. In DNA form, the CDR3 reads TGTGCCAGCAGCGAAGATTTTAGGGGCGGAATCGATGAGCAGTTCTTC.

This chain links TRBV6-1 with TRBJ1-2, with D maybe TRBD1 (6 bases). The CDR3 has 13 residues. V was clipped by 1 base and J by 8 bases, with 11 bases between them. CDR1 and CDR2 (germline): MNHNS, SASEGT. CDR3 region: CASSEGAGGGYTF. In DNA form, the CDR3 reads TGTGCCAGCAGTGAAGGGGCGGGGGGCGGCTACACCTTC.

This clone was found a few times. V gene TRBV28 combines with J gene TRBJ2-5; maybe TRBD1 (6 bases). CDR1 is MDHEN, CDR2 SYDVKM, per germline. The V end was cut by 6 bases, the J end by 5 bases, with 22 bases between. CDR3 size: 16 residues. CDR3: CASSRIGIQGSETQYF. The CDR3 nucleotides are TGTGCCAGCAGCCGAATTGGGATACAGGGAAGTGAGACCCAGTACTTC.

This chain joins TRBV27 and TRBJ2-2; the D gene is possibly TRBD2 (6 bases). V was trimmed by 3 bases and J by 4 bases, leaving 15 bases between them. CDR3 length: 16 amino acids. Per germline, CDR1 MNHEY and CDR2 SMNVEV (reference sequence). The CDR3 region has the DNA TGTGCCAGCAGTTTGCCGGAGGGCCTATTCACCGGGGAGCTGTTTTTT. Its translation: CASSLPEGLFTGELFF.